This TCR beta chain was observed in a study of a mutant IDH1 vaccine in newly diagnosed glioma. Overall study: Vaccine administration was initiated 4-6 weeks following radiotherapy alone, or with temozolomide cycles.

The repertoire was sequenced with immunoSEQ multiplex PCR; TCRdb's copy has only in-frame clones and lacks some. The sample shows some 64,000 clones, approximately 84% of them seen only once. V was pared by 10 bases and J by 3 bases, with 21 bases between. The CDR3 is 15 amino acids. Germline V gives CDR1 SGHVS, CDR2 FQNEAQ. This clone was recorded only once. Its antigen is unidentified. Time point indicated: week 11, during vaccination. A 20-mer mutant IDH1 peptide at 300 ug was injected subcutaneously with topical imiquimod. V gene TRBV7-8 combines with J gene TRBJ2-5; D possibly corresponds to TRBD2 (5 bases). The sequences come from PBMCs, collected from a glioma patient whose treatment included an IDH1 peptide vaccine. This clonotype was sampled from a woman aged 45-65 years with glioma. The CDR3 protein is CATGGPGLGEETQYF. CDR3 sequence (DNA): TGTGCCACCGGCGGTCCAGGATTGGGAGAAGAGACCCAGTACTTC.